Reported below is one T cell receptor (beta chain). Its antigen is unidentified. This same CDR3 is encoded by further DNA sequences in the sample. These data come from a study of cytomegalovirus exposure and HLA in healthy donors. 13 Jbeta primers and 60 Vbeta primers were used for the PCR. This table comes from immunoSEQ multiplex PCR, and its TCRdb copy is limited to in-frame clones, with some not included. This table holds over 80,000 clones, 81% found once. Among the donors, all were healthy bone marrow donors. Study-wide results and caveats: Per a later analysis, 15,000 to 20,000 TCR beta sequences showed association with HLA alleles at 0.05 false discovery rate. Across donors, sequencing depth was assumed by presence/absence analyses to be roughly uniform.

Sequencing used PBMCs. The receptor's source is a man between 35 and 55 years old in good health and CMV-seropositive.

The CDR3: CASSLGQNYGYTF. DNA for the CDR3: TGCGCCAGCAGCTTGGGACAAAACTATGGCTACACCTTC. The chain links TRBV5-1 to TRBJ1-2; no definite D call. This CDR3 contains 13 residues. Trimming took 0 bases from V and 2 from J, leaving 5 bases between them. The germline gives CDR1 SGHRS, CDR2 YFSETQ.